One sample yielded the 31 T cell receptor beta chains listed below, sequenced in a study of blood T cell repertoires in COVID-19. The assay was immunoSEQ multiplex PCR, and TCRdb's table has in-frame clones only and misses some. The data hold 200,000 or so clones, with around 84% observed a single time. The specimen sequenced was peripheral blood. The origin of the receptors is a man older than 75 with acute or convalescent COVID-19.

The gene calls are TRBV18 and TRBJ2-5; a weak D match, TRBD2 (6 bases). From germline, CDR1 is KGHSH and CDR2 LQKENI. The CDR3 has 17 residues. The ends were cut back, 0 bases at V and 2 bases at J, with 16 bases in the middle. The CDR3: CASSPPGGTSQQETQYF. As DNA, the CDR3 is TGTGCCAGCTCACCACCCGGCGGGACTTCCCAGCAAGAGACCCAGTACTTC.

This clone occurred once. The chain combines TRBV27 with TRBJ2-3, with D perhaps matching TRBD1 (5 bases). V lost 6 bases, J lost 1 base, and 11 bases lay in between. The CDR3 sequence is 14 residues long. Germline CDR1 is MNHEY and CDR2 is SMNVEV (reference sequence). The CDR3, as DNA: TGTGCCAGCAGGCGCCAAGGGGGCACAGATACGCAGTATTTT. As protein: CASRRQGGTDTQYF.

This chain uses TRBV25-1 with TRBJ1-5; D may be TRBD1 (6 bases). The CDR3 sequence is 13 residues long. Germline V lookup: CDR1 MGHDK, CDR2 SYGVNS. Trimming pared 5 bases from V and 4 bases from J, leaving 9 bases between. The CDR3 bases are TGTGCCAGCAGTTACAGGGATAATCAGCCCCAGCATTTT. This sequence encodes CASSYRDNQPQHF.

This chain joins TRBV19 and TRBJ1-4; D uncertain. Trimming pared 5 bases from V and 0 bases from J, leaving 13 bases between. This CDR3 is 16 amino acids long. The germline V gene encodes CDR1 LNHDA and CDR2 SQIVND (reference sequence). CDR3 nucleotides: TGTGCCAGTAGTCCCCTGACTGTTGCAACTAATGAAAAACTGTTTTTT. This sequence encodes CASSPLTVATNEKLFF.

The V call is TRBV29-1, the J call TRBJ2-3, with D possibly matching TRBD1 (6 bases). The V end lost 7 bases, the J end lost 0 bases, and 20 bases lay between the germline ends. The CDR3 extends over 16 amino acids. CDR1 and CDR2 from the germline V gene are SQVTM and ANQGSEA. The CDR3 nucleotides are TGCAGCGGCTCCTACCGTGGACAGCTTAGCACAGATACGCAGTATTTT. Encoded protein: CSGSYRGQLSTDTQYF.

This clone was recorded only once. The rearrangement uses TRBV11-2 and TRBJ2-3; TRBD2 might be the D (5 bases). The germline CDR1 and CDR2 sequences are SGHAT and FQNNGV. With 3 bases removed from V and 2 bases from J, the gap between germline ends came to 9 bases. This CDR3 region has 14 residues. The CDR3 spells CASSFRGNTDTQYF. DNA for the CDR3: TGTGCCAGCAGCTTCCGGGGAAACACAGATACGCAGTATTTT.

This chain links TRBV19 with TRBJ1-2, with D possibly matching TRBD1 (6 bases). Germline lookup yields CDR1 LNHDA and CDR2 SQIVND (reference sequence). Deletions cut 2 bases from V and 0 bases from J, with 10 bases between. The CDR3 totals 15 residues. CDR3 DNA: TGTGCCAGTAGTATACAGGGGCTGACTAACTATGGCTACACCTTC. Protein sequence: CASSIQGLTNYGYTF.

This clone was seen more than once but under ten times. The J gene is TRBJ1-1, the V gene TRBV6-1; tentative D call: TRBD1 (5 bases). V was clipped by 1 base and J by 6 bases, with 12 bases between them. CDR1 and CDR2 from the germline V gene are MNHNS and SASEGT. The CDR3 is made up of 14 amino acids. This chain's CDR3 is CASSEGWGGPEAFF. In DNA form, the CDR3 reads TGTGCCAGCAGTGAAGGTTGGGGGGGACCTGAAGCTTTCTTT.

The V gene is TRBV18, the J gene TRBJ1-4; 9 bases agree with TRBD1. Losses at the gene ends were 10 bases for V and 8 bases for J; bases not matched to a gene: 8. CDR1 and CDR2 (germline): KGHSH, LQKENI. This CDR3 contains 13 residues. The CDR3 coding sequence is TGTGCCACCAGCACAGGGGGCGGCGAAAAACTGTTTTTT. The encoded protein is CATSTGGGEKLFF.

This chain connects TRBV11-2 to TRBJ2-2, with no clear D. The length of the CDR3 is 15 residues. Per the germline V gene, CDR1 is SGHAT and CDR2 is FQNNGV. V was trimmed by 1 base and J by 1 base, leaving 7 bases between them. The DNA of the CDR3 is TGTGCCAGCAGCTTAGGGTTCAGGAACACCGGGGAGCTGTTTTTT. Amino acid sequence: CASSLGFRNTGELFF.

The rearrangement uses TRBV6-2 or TRBV6-3 and TRBJ2-7, with D possibly being TRBD1 (5 bases). This CDR3 comprises 12 residues. Per germline, CDR1 MNHEY and CDR2 SVGEGT. V was trimmed by 2 bases and J by 4 bases, leaving 6 bases between them. The CDR3 sequence is CASSYHRYEQYF. The DNA for the CDR3 is TGTGCCAGCAGTTACCACAGGTACGAGCAGTACTTC.

In this sample, this clone turned up once. This chain joins TRBV14 and TRBJ2-2, with 7 nucleotides matching TRBD1. Germline V gene lookup returns CDR1 SGHDN and CDR2 FVKESK. The ends lost 3 bases at V and 5 bases at J; junction bases unmatched: 6. CDR3 length equals 15 residues. CDR3 nucleotides: TGTGCCAGCAGCCACGAACAGGGGAGAACCGGGGAGCTGTTTTTT. Its protein product is CASSHEQGRTGELFF.

The V call is TRBV7-9, the J call TRBJ2-3; 9 nucleotides match TRBD2. This CDR3 comprises 15 residues. CDR1 is SEHNR, CDR2 FQNEAQ, per germline (reference sequence). V shed 5 bases and J 3 bases; nucleotides not matched to a gene: 6. The CDR3 bases are TGTGCCAGCAGCCGGGACCTAGCGGGGACAGATACGCAGTATTTT. This encodes CASSRDLAGTDTQYF. Filled out from reference TRBV7-9 and TRBJ2-3, the complete variable domain reads DTGVSQNPRHKITKRGQNVTFRCDPISEHNRLYWYRQTLGQGPEFLTYFQNEAQLEKSRLLSDRFSAERPKGSFSTLEIQRTEQGDSAMYLCASSRDLAGTDTQYFGPGTRLTVL.

The V call is TRBV6-1, the J call TRBJ2-7; D perhaps matches TRBD2 (6 bases). V lost 3 bases to trimming and J lost 9 bases, with 12 bases between them. From germline, CDR1 is MNHNS and CDR2 SASEGT. The CDR3 has 12 residues. The CDR3 here is CASSEGLGRQYV. The CDR3 coding sequence is TGTGCCAGCAGTGAGGGACTGGGTCGGCAGTACGTC.

The chain carries TRBV10-2 and TRBJ2-2, with 10 bases that match TRBD1. The CDR3 is made up of 14 amino acids. Germline CDR1 reads WSHSY; CDR2 reads SAAADI. V lost 8 bases to trimming and J lost 5 bases; unmatched junction nucleotides: 5. DNA of the CDR3: TGCGCCAGCGGGGACAGGGGAGGGACCGGGGAGCTGTTTTTT. This sequence encodes CASGDRGGTGELFF.

This clone was seen only a few times. The gene calls are TRBV19 and TRBJ2-1; a possible D gene is TRBD2 (6 bases). CDR1 is LNHDA, CDR2 SQIVND, per germline (reference sequence). The germline V and J ends were trimmed by 3 bases and 2 bases, with 14 bases remaining between them. CDR3 length equals 16 residues. CDR3 amino acids: CASSISRGVPYNEQFF. The CDR3 region has the DNA TGTGCCAGTAGTATCTCACGCGGGGTCCCCTACAATGAGCAGTTCTTC. The entire variable domain, with the rest obtained from reference TRBV19 and TRBJ2-1, is as follows: DGGITQSPKYLFRKEGQNVTLSCEQNLNHDAMYWYRQDPGQGLRLIYYSQIVNDFQKGDIAEGYSVSREKKESFPLTVTSAQKNPTAFYLCASSISRGVPYNEQFFGPGTRLTVL.

V is TRBV21-1 and J is TRBJ1-2; no DNA check was done on the table's D call, TRBD1. TRBV21-1 constitutes a pseudogene. The CDR3 contains 16 residues. The CDR3 loop is CASRRQGFPKNYGYTF. CDR3 sequence (DNA): TGTGCCAGCCGAAGACAGGGATTTCCAAAAAACTATGGCTACACCTTC.

CDR3 DNA: TGCGCCAGCAGTCGACAGGTTAGCTCCTACAATGAGCAGTTCTTC. Its protein product is CASSRQVSSYNEQFF. The V gene is TRBV5-1, the J gene TRBJ2-1, with D perhaps TRBD1 (6 bases). The germline CDR1 and CDR2 sequences are SGHRS and YFSETQ. V was trimmed by 5 bases and J by 0 bases, leaving 12 bases between them. CDR3 length equals 15 residues. Filled out from reference TRBV5-1 and TRBJ2-1, the complete variable domain reads KAGVTQTPRYLIKTRGQQVTLSCSPISGHRSVSWYQQTPGQGLQFLFEYFSETQRNKGNFPGRFSGRQFSNSRSEMNVSTLELGDSALYLCASSRQVSSYNEQFFGPGTRLTVL.

The V call is TRBV27, the J call TRBJ1-3; 8 positions agree with TRBD1. The CDR3 length is 16 residues. J lost 4 bases, V lost 6 bases, and 11 bases had no gene match. Per germline, CDR1 MNHEY and CDR2 SMNVEV (reference sequence). As DNA, the CDR3 is TGTGCCAGCAGGGCTACCAGGGGGCGTGCAGGAAACACCATATATTTT. Protein product: CASRATRGRAGNTIYF.

The rearrangement uses TRBV7-3 and TRBJ2-3, with unresolved D. Trimming removed 0 bases from V and 2 bases from J, with 6 bases in between. The CDR3 runs 14 residues. Germline values: CDR1 SGHTA, CDR2 FQGTGA. CDR3 sequence (DNA): TGTGCCAGCAGCTTAACTAGCTTCACAGATACGCAGTATTTT. Its translation: CASSLTSFTDTQYF.

The chain has TRBV15 and TRBJ2-3, with 8 bases aligning to TRBD1. Germline-derived CDR1 and CDR2 are LNHNV and YYDKDF (reference sequence). Trimming cost V 0 bases and J 8 bases; bases outside gene matches: 19. The CDR3 consists of 19 residues. The CDR3 spells CATSRDHLGQGAREGTQYF. The CDR3 nucleotides read TGTGCCACCAGCAGAGATCACTTAGGGCAGGGGGCCCGAGAAGGTACGCAGTATTTT.

This chain links TRBV5-5 with TRBJ2-2; D remains ambiguous. Germline loops: CDR1 SGHKS, CDR2 YYEKEE (reference sequence). CDR3 length: 16 residues. V shed 0 bases and J shed 1 base, with 10 bases lying between them. The CDR3 loop is CASSLGARQNTGELFF. The CDR3 DNA reads as TGTGCCAGCAGCTTGGGGGCCCGACAGAACACCGGGGAGCTGTTTTTT.

The genes are TRBV27 and TRBJ2-7; D possibly corresponds to TRBD2 (5 bases). The germline V and J ends were trimmed by 3 bases and 3 bases, with 12 bases remaining between them. From germline, CDR1 is MNHEY and CDR2 SMNVEV (reference sequence). The CDR3 covers 14 residues. CDR3 amino acids: CASSLGPAGYEQYF. The CDR3 DNA reads TGTGCCAGCAGTTTGGGCCCCGCGGGCTACGAGCAGTACTTC.

This chain joins TRBV19 and TRBJ2-3, with a weak D call TRBD1 (6 bases). This CDR3 is built from 14 residues. V lost 6 bases to trimming and J lost 1 base, with 11 bases between them. Germline V lookup: CDR1 LNHDA, CDR2 SQIVND (reference sequence). CDR3: CASSPSGGTDTQYF. The CDR3 nucleotides are TGTGCCAGTAGCCCCTCAGGGGGCACAGATACGCAGTATTTT.

This clone has a single count. The chain combines TRBV29-1 with TRBJ1-5, with D maybe TRBD1 (6 bases). The CDR3 is 13 residues long. Per germline, CDR1 SQVTM and CDR2 ANQGSEA. The V end lost 5 bases, the J end lost 3 bases, and 11 bases lay between the germline ends. The CDR3 DNA reads TGCAGCGTTCTGGACAGAGTCAATCAGCCCCAGCATTTT. Translation: CSVLDRVNQPQHF.

The rearrangement joins TRBV28 to TRBJ2-7; 7 bases are a match to TRBD1. Per germline, CDR1 MDHEN and CDR2 SYDVKM. The CDR3 spans 12 residues. In DNA, the CDR3 is TGTGCCAGCAGACAGGGGACCTCAAGGATGGACGTC. The encoded protein is CASRQGTSRMDV.

The J gene is TRBJ2-3, the V gene TRBV3-1 (or the pseudogene TRBV3-2); TRBD2 aligns across 12 bases. The V gene end was trimmed by 9 bases and the J gene end by 3 bases; junction bases not matched to a gene: 10. Germline V gene sequence: CDR1 LGHDT, CDR2 YNNKEL (reference sequence). CDR3 length: 16 residues. CDR3 bases: TGTGCCAGTGCCCTACTAGCGGGAGGTGGAACAGATACGCAGTATTTT. It encodes CASALLAGGGTDTQYF.

This chain uses TRBV9 with TRBJ2-1, with TRBD1 as a possible D gene (5 bases). The V and J ends lost 3 bases and 0 bases respectively, with 10 bases between them. Germline CDR1 reads SGDLS; CDR2 reads YYNGEE. The CDR3 has 15 amino acids. CDR3 DNA: TGTGCCAGCAGCGCGCAGGGTGGCTCCTACAATGAGCAGTTCTTC. It specifies CASSAQGGSYNEQFF. Together with reference TRBV9 and TRBJ2-1, the CDR3 gives the full variable domain: DSGVTQTPKHLITATGQRVTLRCSPRSGDLSVYWYQQSLDQGLQFLIQYYNGEERAKGNILERFSAQQFPDLHSELNLSSLELGDSALYFCASSAQGGSYNEQFFGPGTRLTVL.

The J gene is TRBJ2-1, the V gene TRBV16; 7 bases agree with TRBD2. Trimming removed 0 bases from V and 1 base from J; junction bases left unmatched: 3. The V gene's germline CDR1 is KGHSY and CDR2 FQNENV. CDR3 length: 16 amino acids. The DNA of the CDR3 is TGTGCCAGCAGCCAATCGAGGGAGGGTTCCTACAATGAGCAGTTCTTC. This translates into CASSQSREGSYNEQFF.

The genes are TRBV27 and TRBJ2-3, with TRBD2 identical over 9 bases. Trimming cost V 3 bases and J 5 bases; bases outside gene matches: 6. Looked up from germline, CDR1 is MNHEY and CDR2 is SMNVEV (reference sequence). This CDR3 has 15 amino acids. CDR3 bases: TGTGCCAGCAGTTTTGGCGGGAGGGCCTTAGATACGCAGTATTTT. This codes for CASSFGGRALDTQYF.

This chain joins TRBV5-8 and TRBJ2-2, with D maybe TRBD1 (5 bases). The germline V gene has CDR1 SGHTS and CDR2 YDEGEE. V lost 3 bases and J 1 base, leaving 13 bases between the germline ends. The CDR3 consists of 16 residues. CDR3 nucleotides: TGTGCCAGCAGCTCGGCTGACAGACTGAACACCGGGGAGCTGTTTTTT. Encoded protein: CASSSADRLNTGELFF.